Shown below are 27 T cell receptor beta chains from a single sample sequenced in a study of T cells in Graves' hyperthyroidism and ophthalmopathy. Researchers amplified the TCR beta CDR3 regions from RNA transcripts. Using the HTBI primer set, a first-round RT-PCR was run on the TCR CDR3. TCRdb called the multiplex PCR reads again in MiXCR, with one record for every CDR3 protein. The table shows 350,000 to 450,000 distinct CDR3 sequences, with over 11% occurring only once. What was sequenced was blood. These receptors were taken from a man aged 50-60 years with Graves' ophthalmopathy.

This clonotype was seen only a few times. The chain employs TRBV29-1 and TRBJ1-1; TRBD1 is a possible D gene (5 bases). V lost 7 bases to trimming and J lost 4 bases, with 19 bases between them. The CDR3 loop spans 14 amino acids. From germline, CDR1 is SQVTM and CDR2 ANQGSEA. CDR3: CSAKDGGWGTEAFF. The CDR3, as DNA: TGCAGCGCAAAGGATGGGGGATGGGGCACTGAAGCTTTCTTT.

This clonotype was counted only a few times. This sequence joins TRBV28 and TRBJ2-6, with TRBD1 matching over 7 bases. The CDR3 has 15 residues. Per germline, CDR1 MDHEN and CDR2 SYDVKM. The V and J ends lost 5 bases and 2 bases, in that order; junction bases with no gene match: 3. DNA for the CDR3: TGTGCCAGCAGTACAGGGACAGCTGGGGCCAACGTCCTGACTTTC. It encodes CASSTGTAGANVLTF. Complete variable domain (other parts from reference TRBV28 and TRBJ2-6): DVKVTQSSRYLVKRTGEKVFLECVQDMDHENMFWYRQDPGLGLRLIYFSYDVKMKEKGDIPEGYSVSREKKERFSLILESASTNQTSMYLCASSTGTAGANVLTFGAGSRLTVL.

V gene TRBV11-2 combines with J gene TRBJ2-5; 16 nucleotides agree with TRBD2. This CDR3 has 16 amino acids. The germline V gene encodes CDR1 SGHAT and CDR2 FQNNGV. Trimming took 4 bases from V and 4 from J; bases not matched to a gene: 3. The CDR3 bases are TGTGCCAGCAGCTCCGGGACTAGCGGGAGGGGAGAGACCCAGTACTTC. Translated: CASSSGTSGRGETQYF. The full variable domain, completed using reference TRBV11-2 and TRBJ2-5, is EAGVAQSPRYKIIEKRQSVAFWCNPISGHATLYWYQQILGQGPKLLIQFQNNGVVDDSQLPKDRFSAERLKGVDSTLKIQPAKLEDSAVYLCASSSGTSGRGETQYFGPGTRLLVL.

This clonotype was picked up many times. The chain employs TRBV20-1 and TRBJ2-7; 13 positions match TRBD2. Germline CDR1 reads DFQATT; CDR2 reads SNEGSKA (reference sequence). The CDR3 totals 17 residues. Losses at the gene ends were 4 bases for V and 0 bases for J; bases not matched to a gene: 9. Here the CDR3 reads CSAISGLAGAGSYEQYF. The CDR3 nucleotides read TGCAGTGCTATATCCGGACTAGCGGGAGCAGGCTCCTACGAGCAGTACTTC.

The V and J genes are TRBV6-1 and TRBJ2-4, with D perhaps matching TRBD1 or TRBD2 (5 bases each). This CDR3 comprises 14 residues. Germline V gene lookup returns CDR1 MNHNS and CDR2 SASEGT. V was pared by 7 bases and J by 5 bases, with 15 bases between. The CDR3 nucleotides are TGTGCCAGCAAACGTGACAGTAGCGAAAACATTCAGTACTTC. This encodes CASKRDSSENIQYF.

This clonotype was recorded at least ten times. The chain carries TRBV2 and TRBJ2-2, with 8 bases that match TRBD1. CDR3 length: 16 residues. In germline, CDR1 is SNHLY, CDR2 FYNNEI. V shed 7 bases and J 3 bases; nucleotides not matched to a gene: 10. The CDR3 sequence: CASKRLGQGHTGELFF. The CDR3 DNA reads TGTGCCAGCAAGAGGTTAGGACAGGGACACACCGGGGAGCTGTTTTTT.

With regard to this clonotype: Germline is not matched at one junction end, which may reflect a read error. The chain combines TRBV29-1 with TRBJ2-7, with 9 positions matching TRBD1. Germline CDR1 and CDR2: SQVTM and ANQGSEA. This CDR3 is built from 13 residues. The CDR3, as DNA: TGCAGCGTAGAAGACAGGGGGTCCTACGAGCAGTACTTC. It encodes CSVEDRGSYEQYF.

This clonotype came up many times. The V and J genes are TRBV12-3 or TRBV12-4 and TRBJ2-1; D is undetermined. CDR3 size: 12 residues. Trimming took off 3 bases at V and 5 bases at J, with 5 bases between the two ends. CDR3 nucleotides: TGTGCCAGCAGTTTGATTAACAATGAGCAGTTCTTC. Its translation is CASSLINNEQFF.

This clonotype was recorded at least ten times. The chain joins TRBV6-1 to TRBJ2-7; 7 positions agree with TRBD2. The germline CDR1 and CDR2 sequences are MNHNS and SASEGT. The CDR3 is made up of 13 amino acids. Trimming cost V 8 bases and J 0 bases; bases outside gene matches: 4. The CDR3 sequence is CASAGVHSYEQYF. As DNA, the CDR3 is TGTGCCAGCGCGGGAGTGCACTCCTACGAGCAGTACTTC.

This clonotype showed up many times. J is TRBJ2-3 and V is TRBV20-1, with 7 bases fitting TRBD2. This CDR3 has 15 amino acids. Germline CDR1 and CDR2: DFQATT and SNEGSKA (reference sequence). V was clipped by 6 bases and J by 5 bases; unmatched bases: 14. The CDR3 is CSAPTGTTAGDTQYF. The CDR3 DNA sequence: TGCAGTGCGCCGACCGGGACTACTGCCGGAGATACGCAGTATTTT.

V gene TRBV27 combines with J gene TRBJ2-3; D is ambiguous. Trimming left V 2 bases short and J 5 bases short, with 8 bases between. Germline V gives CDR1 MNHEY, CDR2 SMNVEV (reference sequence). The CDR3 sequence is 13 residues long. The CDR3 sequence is CASSLQDKDTQYF. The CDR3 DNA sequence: TGTGCCAGCAGTTTACAGGATAAAGATACGCAGTATTTT.

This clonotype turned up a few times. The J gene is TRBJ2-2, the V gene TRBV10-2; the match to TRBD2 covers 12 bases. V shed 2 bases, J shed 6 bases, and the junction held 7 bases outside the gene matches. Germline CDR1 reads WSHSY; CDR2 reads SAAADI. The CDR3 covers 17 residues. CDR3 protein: CASSERLAGGIAGELFF. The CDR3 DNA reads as TGCGCCAGCAGTGAGAGGCTAGCGGGAGGGATCGCCGGGGAGCTGTTTTTT.

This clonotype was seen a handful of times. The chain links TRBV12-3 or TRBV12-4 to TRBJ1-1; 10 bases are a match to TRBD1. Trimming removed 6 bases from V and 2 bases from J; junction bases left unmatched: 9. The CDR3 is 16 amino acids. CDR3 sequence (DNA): TGTGCCAGCAGCCAACCGGGACAGGGGATAAACACTGAAGCTTTCTTT. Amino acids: CASSQPGQGINTEAFF.

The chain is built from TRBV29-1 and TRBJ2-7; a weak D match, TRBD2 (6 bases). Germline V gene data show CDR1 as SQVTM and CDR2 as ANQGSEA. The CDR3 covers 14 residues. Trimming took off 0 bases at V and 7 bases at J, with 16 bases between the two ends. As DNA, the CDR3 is TGCAGCGTTGAAGATCGGGTGGGGCGGGATGAGCAGTACTTC. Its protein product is CSVEDRVGRDEQYF.

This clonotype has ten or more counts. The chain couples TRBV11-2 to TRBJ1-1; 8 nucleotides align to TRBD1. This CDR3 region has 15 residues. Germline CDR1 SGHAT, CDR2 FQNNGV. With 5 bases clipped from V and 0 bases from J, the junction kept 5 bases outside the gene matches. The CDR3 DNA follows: TGTGCCAGCAGCGCAGACAGGGGCCTGAACACTGAAGCTTTCTTT. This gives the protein CASSADRGLNTEAFF.

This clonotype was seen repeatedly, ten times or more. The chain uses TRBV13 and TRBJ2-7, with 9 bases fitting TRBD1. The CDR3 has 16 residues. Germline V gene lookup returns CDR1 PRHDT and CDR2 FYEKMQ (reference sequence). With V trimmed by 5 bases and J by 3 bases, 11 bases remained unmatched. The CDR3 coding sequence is TGTGCCAGCAGCAGTCAACGGACAGGGGTTCGCTACGAGCAGTACTTC. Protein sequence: CASSSQRTGVRYEQYF.

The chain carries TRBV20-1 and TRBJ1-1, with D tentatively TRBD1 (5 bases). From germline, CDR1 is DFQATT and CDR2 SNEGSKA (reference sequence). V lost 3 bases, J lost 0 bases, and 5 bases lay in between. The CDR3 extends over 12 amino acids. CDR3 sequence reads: CSARGVNTEAFF. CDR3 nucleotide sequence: TGCAGTGCTAGGGGGGTGAACACTGAAGCTTTCTTT.

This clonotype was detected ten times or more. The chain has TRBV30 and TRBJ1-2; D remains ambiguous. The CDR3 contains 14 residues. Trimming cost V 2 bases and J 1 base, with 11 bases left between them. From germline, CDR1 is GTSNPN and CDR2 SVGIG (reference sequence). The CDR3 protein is CAWSPTVVNYGYTF. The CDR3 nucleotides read TGTGCCTGGAGTCCCACAGTAGTTAACTATGGCTACACCTTC.

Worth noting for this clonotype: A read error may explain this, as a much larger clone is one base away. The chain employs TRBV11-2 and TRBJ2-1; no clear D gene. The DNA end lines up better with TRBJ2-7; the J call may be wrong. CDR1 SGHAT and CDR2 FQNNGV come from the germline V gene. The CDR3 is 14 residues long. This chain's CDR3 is CASSYLTGNNEQYF. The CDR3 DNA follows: TGTGCCAGCAGTTACCTGACTGGAAACAATGAGCAGTACTTC.

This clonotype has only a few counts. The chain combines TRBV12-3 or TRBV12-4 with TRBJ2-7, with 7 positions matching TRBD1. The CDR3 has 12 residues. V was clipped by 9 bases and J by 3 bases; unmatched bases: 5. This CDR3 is CASGGQIYEQYF. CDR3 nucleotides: TGTGCCAGTGGGGGACAGATCTACGAGCAGTACTTC.

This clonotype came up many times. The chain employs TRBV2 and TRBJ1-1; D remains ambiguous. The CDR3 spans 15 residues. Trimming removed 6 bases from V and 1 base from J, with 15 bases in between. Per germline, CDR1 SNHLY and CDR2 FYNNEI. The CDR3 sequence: CASRIEGAANTEAFF. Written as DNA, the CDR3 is TGTGCCAGCAGGATCGAAGGCGCGGCGAACACTGAAGCTTTCTTT.

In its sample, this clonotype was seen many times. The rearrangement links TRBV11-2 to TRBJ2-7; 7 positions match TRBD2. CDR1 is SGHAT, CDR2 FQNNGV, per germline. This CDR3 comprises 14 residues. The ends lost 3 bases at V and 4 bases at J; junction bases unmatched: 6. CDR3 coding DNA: TGTGCCAGCAGCTTGATAAGCGGGAATTACGAGCAGTACTTC. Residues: CASSLISGNYEQYF.

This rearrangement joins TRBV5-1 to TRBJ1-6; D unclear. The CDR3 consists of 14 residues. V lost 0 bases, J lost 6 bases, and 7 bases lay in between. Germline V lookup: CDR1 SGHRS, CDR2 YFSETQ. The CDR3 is CASSLGQPNSPLHF. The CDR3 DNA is TGCGCCAGCAGCTTGGGGCAGCCTAATTCACCCCTCCACTTT.

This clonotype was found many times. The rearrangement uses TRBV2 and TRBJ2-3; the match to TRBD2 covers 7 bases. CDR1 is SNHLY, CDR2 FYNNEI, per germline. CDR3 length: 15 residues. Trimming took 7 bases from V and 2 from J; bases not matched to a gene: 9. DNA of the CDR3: TGTGCCAGCAACCCTGGGGACTATTTCACAGATACGCAGTATTTT. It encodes CASNPGDYFTDTQYF.

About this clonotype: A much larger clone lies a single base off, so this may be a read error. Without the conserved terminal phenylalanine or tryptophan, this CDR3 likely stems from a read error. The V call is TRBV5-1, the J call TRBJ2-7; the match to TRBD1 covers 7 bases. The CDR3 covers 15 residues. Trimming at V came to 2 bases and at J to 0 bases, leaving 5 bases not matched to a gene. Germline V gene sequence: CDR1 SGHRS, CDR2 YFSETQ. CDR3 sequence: CASSLGTAISYEQYL. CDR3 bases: TGCGCCAGCAGCTTAGGGACAGCTATCTCCTACGAGCAGTACCTC.

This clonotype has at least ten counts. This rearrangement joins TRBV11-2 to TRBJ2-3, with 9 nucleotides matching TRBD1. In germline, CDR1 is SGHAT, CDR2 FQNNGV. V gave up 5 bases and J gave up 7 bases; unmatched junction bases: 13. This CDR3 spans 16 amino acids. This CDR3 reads CASSPRPGQGSNTQYF. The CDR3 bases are TGTGCCAGCAGCCCAAGACCGGGACAGGGTTCAAATACGCAGTATTTT. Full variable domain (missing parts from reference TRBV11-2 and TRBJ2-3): EAGVAQSPRYKIIEKRQSVAFWCNPISGHATLYWYQQILGQGPKLLIQFQNNGVVDDSQLPKDRFSAERLKGVDSTLKIQPAKLEDSAVYLCASSPRPGQGSNTQYFGPGTRLTVL.

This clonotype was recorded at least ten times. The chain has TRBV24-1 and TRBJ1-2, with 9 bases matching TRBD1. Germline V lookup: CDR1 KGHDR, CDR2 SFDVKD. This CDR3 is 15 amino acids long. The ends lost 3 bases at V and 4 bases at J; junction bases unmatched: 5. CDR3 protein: CATSDPDRGPYGYTF. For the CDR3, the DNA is TGTGCCACCAGTGATCCGGACAGGGGACCCTATGGCTACACCTTC.